The sequence of this T cell receptor beta chain was determined in a study of cytomegalovirus exposure and HLA in healthy donors. The PCR made use of 60 Vbeta and 13 Jbeta primers. The repertoire was sequenced with immunoSEQ multiplex PCR; TCRdb's copy has only in-frame clones and lacks some. Found here are 75,000 to 90,000 clones, around 70% of them singletons; the top ten hold 11%. The TCR was taken from a woman aged 40 to 49 in good health and CMV-seropositive. The sequencing sample was made of PBMCs.

CDR3: CTRGTGRGETQYF. The CDR3 region has the DNA TGCACCAGGGGGACAGGTCGGGGGGAGACCCAGTACTTC. V and J are TRBV1 and TRBJ2-5; TRBD1, the D gene given by the table, was not confirmed from the DNA. TRBV1 is a known pseudogene. The CDR3 length is 13 residues.